This T cell receptor beta chain was retrieved from a study of T-cell memory formation after mild COVID-19. CDR1 is SGHVS and CDR2 is FNYEAQ in the germline V gene. The V segment lost 0 bases and the J segment 0 bases; nucleotides outside the gene matches: 6. There are 17 residues in the CDR3. TCR alpha and TCR beta cDNA libraries with sample barcodes and UMIs came from 5'RACE using constant-segment primers. TCRdb re-analysed the 5' RACE reads in MiXCR, keeping a single row per CDR3 protein. The sample has around 450,000 distinct CDR3 sequences; 20% are singletons. Whole-study findings and limits: Mainly in CM and EM were contracting CD4+ clones; CD8+ were in EMRA. Clones contracting day 15 to 85 were balanced CD4/CD8; later expanders leaned CD4+.

To note about this clonotype: What it recognizes is unknown.

The sequenced sample consisted of PBMCs or a T cell subset sorted from them (not recorded which). The chain has TRBV7-6 and TRBJ2-3, with 7 bases lining up with TRBD2. The TCR comes from an adult woman who had mild COVID-19 (a few samples of this study predate the infection). Cell type and time point are not known. The CDR3 bases are TGTGCCAGCAGCTTAGCCGGGGCGGGAGTGAGCACAGATACGCAGTATTTT. Protein: CASSLAGAGVSTDTQYF.